The clone carrying this T cell receptor beta chain occurred many times. The CDR3 covers 13 residues. Trimming pared 3 bases from V and 3 bases from J, leaving 9 bases between. Germline loops: CDR1 SGHVS, CDR2 FNYEAQ. This entry is derived from a study of T cells in Graves' hyperthyroidism and ophthalmopathy. Regions amplified from RNA transcripts were the TCR beta CDR3 regions. The HTBI set primed first-round TCR CDR3 RT-PCR. TCRdb recomputed calls from the multiplex PCR reads with MiXCR, one row per CDR3 protein. Of about 360,000 distinct CDR3 sequences in the sample, 19% were seen once. The source material was blood. This receptor was taken from a woman aged 18-29 years with Graves' hyperthyroidism. This rearrangement joins TRBV7-6 to TRBJ2-7, with a possible D match to TRBD1 (5 bases). Here the CDR3 DNA reads TGTGCCAGCAGCTTTGCCCAGGGCTACGAGCAGTACTTC. This translates into CASSFAQGYEQYF.